One sample yielded the 8 T cell receptor beta chains listed below, sequenced in a study of OX40 agonist ivuxolimab in advanced cancers. Profiled with immunoSEQ multiplex PCR; TCRdb holds only in-frame clones, not every one. This sample has 46,000 or so clones, with roughly 80% found just once. This specimen was CD4+ or CD8+ T cells sorted from blood, taken in a trial of the OX40 agonist ivuxolimab. The receptors stem from an adult with an advanced solid tumor such as melanoma, head and neck, liver or kidney cancer.

A single count supports this clone. The chain's CDR3 is CASSTGPPNTGELFF. The DNA of the CDR3 is TGTGCCAGCAGCACCGGGCCACCGAACACCGGGGAGCTGTTTTTT. This rearrangement joins TRBV7-9 to TRBJ2-2, with no clear D. V was cut by 5 bases and J by 0 bases, with 10 bases left in between. The CDR3 spans 15 residues. Germline V lookup: CDR1 SEHNR, CDR2 FQNEAQ (reference sequence).

The CDR3 is CASRTGTSGDYEQYF. In DNA form, the CDR3 reads TGTGCCAGCAGGACCGGGACTAGCGGAGACTACGAGCAGTACTTC. This chain links TRBV6-5 with TRBJ2-7, with 11 nucleotides matching TRBD2. Trimming cost V 6 bases and J 3 bases; bases outside gene matches: 7. This CDR3 has 15 amino acids. CDR1 is MNHEY and CDR2 is SVGAGI in the germline V gene.

V usage is TRBV5-6 and J usage is TRBJ1-2, with 9 bases that match TRBD1. Germline lookup yields CDR1 SGHDT and CDR2 YYEEEE. The CDR3 spans 13 residues. V was pared by 1 base and J by 10 bases, with 5 bases of the junction left unmatched. CDR3 sequence reads: CASSLWTGEIYTF. DNA of the CDR3: TGTGCCAGCAGCTTGTGGACAGGGGAAATCTACACCTTC.

The chain recombines TRBV19 with TRBJ1-5; 12 bases fit TRBD1. The CDR3 contains 15 residues. J gave up 7 bases and V 5 bases, and 6 bases lay outside the gene matches. CDR1 and CDR2 from the germline V gene are LNHDA and SQIVND (reference sequence). For the CDR3, the DNA is TGTGCCAGTAGTGCCGGGACAGGGGGCACACAGCCCCAGCATTTT. Protein product: CASSAGTGGTQPQHF. Full variable domain (missing parts from reference TRBV19 and TRBJ1-5): DGGITQSPKYLFRKEGQNVTLSCEQNLNHDAMYWYRQDPGQGLRLIYYSQIVNDFQKGDIAEGYSVSREKKESFPLTVTSAQKNPTAFYLCASSAGTGGTQPQHFGDGTRLSIL.

The chain combines TRBV19 with TRBJ1-3, with 12 bases that match TRBD1. CDR3 length: 13 amino acids. Germline loops: CDR1 LNHDA, CDR2 SQIVND (reference sequence). The trim removed 8 bases at V and 8 bases at J, leaving 4 bases unmatched. DNA of the CDR3: TGTGCCAGTGGGACAGGGGGCGCTTACACCATATATTTT. Amino acids: CASGTGGAYTIYF. Full variable domain (remainder filled in from reference TRBV19 and TRBJ1-3): DGGITQSPKYLFRKEGQNVTLSCEQNLNHDAMYWYRQDPGQGLRLIYYSQIVNDFQKGDIAEGYSVSREKKESFPLTVTSAQKNPTAFYLCASGTGGAYTIYFGEGSWLTVV.

The V call is TRBV7-9, the J call TRBJ1-3; weak D call: TRBD1 (6 bases). Looked up from germline, CDR1 is SEHNR and CDR2 is FQNEAQ (reference sequence). V lost 6 bases to trimming and J lost 6 bases, with 15 bases between them. The CDR3 length is 14 residues. The CDR3 region is CASRQTGYENTIYF. CDR3 nucleotide sequence: TGTGCCAGCAGACAAACAGGGTACGAAAACACCATATATTTT.

The rearrangement joins TRBV7-3 to TRBJ2-1, with no clear D. The V gene lost 5 bases and the J gene lost 0 bases, with 17 bases spanning the gap. CDR3 length equals 17 residues. Germline values: CDR1 SGHTA, CDR2 FQGTGA. CDR3 nucleotide sequence: TGTGCCAGCAGCGCCTCTTCACAGCGCAGCTCCTACAATGAGCAGTTCTTC. The encoded protein is CASSASSQRSSYNEQFF.

The chain couples TRBV11-3 to TRBJ2-2, with D perhaps being TRBD1 or TRBD2 (5 bases each). Trimming took 6 bases from V and 0 from J, leaving 11 bases between them. The CDR3 runs to 15 residues. From germline, CDR1 is SGHNT and CDR2 YENEEA. The CDR3 region has the DNA TGTGCCAGCAGTCGGGGCATCGCGAACACCGGGGAGCTGTTTTTT. Translating it yields CASSRGIANTGELFF.